These 5 T cell receptor beta chains originate from one sample sequenced in a study of T cells after yellow fever vaccination. TCRdb passed the 5' RACE reads through MiXCR, listing each CDR3 protein once. The sample contains some 240,000 distinct CDR3 sequences, roughly 4% of which appear only once. The material was PBMCs, obtained 15 days after the yellow fever booster vaccination. The receptors here all came from a young man who received the YFV17D yellow fever vaccine.

In this sample, this clonotype turned up many times. V is TRBV4-3 and J is TRBJ1-6, with D possibly matching TRBD1 (5 bases). V lost 3 bases and J lost 9, with 15 bases in between. Germline loops: CDR1 LGHNA, CDR2 YSLEER. CDR3 length: 15 residues. The CDR3 is CASSQSLREGSPLHF. The CDR3 nucleotides read TGCGCCAGCAGCCAGTCTCTCAGGGAGGGTTCACCCCTCCACTTT.

This clonotype was seen more than once but under ten times. The J gene is TRBJ1-2, the V gene TRBV3-1, with D possibly TRBD1 on 5 matching bases. V lost 0 bases and J lost 5, with 16 bases in between. The CDR3 loop spans 16 amino acids. In germline, CDR1 is LGHDT, CDR2 YNNKEL (reference sequence). CDR3 sequence: CASSQDPSGGRYGYTF. The CDR3 DNA is TGTGCCAGCAGCCAAGATCCGTCTGGGGGAAGATATGGCTACACCTTC.

At least ten counts were recorded for this clonotype. The chain combines TRBV4-3 with TRBJ2-1; 7 bases are shared with TRBD1. CDR1 is LGHNA and CDR2 is YSLEER in the germline V gene. The CDR3 extends over 15 amino acids. Trimming at V came to 3 bases and at J to 9 bases, leaving 11 bases not matched to a gene. CDR3 in amino acids: CASSQTNDRELEQFF. CDR3 nucleotide sequence: TGCGCCAGCAGCCAGACCAATGACAGGGAACTTGAGCAGTTCTTC.

This clonotype has a count of ten or more. The V gene is TRBV15, the J gene TRBJ2-1, with 9 bases lining up with TRBD1. Germline V gene lookup returns CDR1 LNHNV and CDR2 YYDKDF (reference sequence). The CDR3 length is 13 residues. Trimming removed 8 bases from V and 4 bases from J; junction bases left unmatched: 3. Written as DNA, the CDR3 is TGTGCCACCGGGACAGGGACTTACAATGAGCAGTTCTTC. Translated: CATGTGTYNEQFF.

On this clonotype itself: A read error may explain this, as a much larger clone is one base away. The chain couples TRBV4-1 to TRBJ2-2; D gene ambiguous. The CDR3 sequence is 13 residues long. Germline V gene sequence: CDR1 MGHRA, CDR2 YSYEKL. DNA for the CDR3: TGCGCCAGCAGCAAAGAAGGCTTCGGGGAGCTGTTTTTT. Its protein product is CASSKEGFGELFF.